The rows below give T cell receptor beta chains drawn from one sample of a study of blood T cell repertoires in COVID-19. Data came from immunoSEQ multiplex PCR; TCRdb stores just in-frame clones and leaves some out. The data show about 320,000 clones, about 83% seen once. What was sequenced was peripheral blood. The receptors originated from a woman between 45 and 60 years old with acute or convalescent COVID-19. The CDR3 runs from the conserved cysteine through the conserved F or W.

CDR3 protein | J gene | V gene
CASSPTSGRAYNEQFF | TRBJ2-1 | TRBV9
CAWSVAGDYEQYF | TRBJ2-7 | TRBV30
CASSLGAVEEKLFF | TRBJ1-4 | TRBV7-9
CASSLKGLLNEQYF | TRBJ2-7 | TRBV7-2
CASSSLTGKEKLFF | TRBJ1-4 | TRBV27
CASSSYRGEAFF | TRBJ1-1 | TRBV28
CASSTTRADYNEQFF | TRBJ2-1 | TRBV19
CASSLVGGDNEQFF | TRBJ2-1 | TRBV13
CASSSGTHLVGYTF | TRBJ1-2 | TRBV7-2
CASSRGSRWDTGELFF | TRBJ2-2 | TRBV5-1
CASSIGLTSGLWEETQYF | TRBJ2-5 | TRBV19
CASSVRSGSLDEQYF | TRBJ2-7 | TRBV9
CASSFWGYTLGENQPQHF | TRBJ1-5 | TRBV27
CASRTLAWREAPYEQFF | TRBJ2-1 | TRBV11-2
CASSPRTSGSSYNEQFF | TRBJ2-1 | TRBV4-3
CASRRQGFDQPQHF | TRBJ1-5 | TRBV6-5
CASSRGGGSYNEQFF | TRBJ2-1 | TRBV6-5
CASSYWTGTGGNEQYF | TRBJ2-7 | TRBV5-1
CASSLVGGVNSPLHF | TRBJ1-6 | TRBV5-8
CAWSVFGEQYF | TRBJ2-7 | TRBV30
CASTTGAYSGNTIYF | TRBJ1-3 | TRBV28
CASSVIPLLGRANTGELFF | TRBJ2-2 | TRBV27
CASSGQGVQPQHF | TRBJ1-5 | TRBV4-1
CSARDSEAFF | TRBJ1-1 | TRBV20-1
CASSPYLAGGGDEQFF | TRBJ2-1 | TRBV18
CASSRGLNTEAFF | TRBJ1-1 | TRBV28
CATSRDEGLAGGGEQFF | TRBJ2-1 | TRBV15
CASSATTGTGGNTIYF | TRBJ1-3 | TRBV9
CASSADSYYEQYF | TRBJ2-7 | TRBV2
CATSRGTGTGRLSNQPQHF | TRBJ1-5 | TRBV15
CATSDTGTGRTDTQYF | TRBJ2-3 | TRBV24-1
CASSLNLLNEQFF | TRBJ2-1 | TRBV7-3
CASRTPGTGDRDTQYF | TRBJ2-3 | TRBV19
CASGQAGQPQHF | TRBJ1-5 | TRBV19
CASSQDHRTGYEQYF | TRBJ2-7 | TRBV4-1